This entry concerns a single T cell receptor (beta chain). Its matching antigen is unknown. Mouse gene names apply. The observed sequence ends 1 residue before the CDR3 terminus, with the missing tail filled in from the germline J gene. The sample belongs to a study of tissue T cells after allogeneic stem cell transplantation. Whole-study results and caveats: Only a limited share of tissue TCRs appeared in blood or spleen.

As for time point: mouse harvest day 7 after allogeneic transplant. The graft held 10^6 splenic CD5+ T cells and 10^7 T-cell-depleted bone marrow cells. Sequenced by immunoSEQ multiplex PCR; TCRdb stores in-frame clones only, minus some. The sample gives roughly 9,700 clones, roughly 45% of which show up once; approximately 7.1% is in the top ten. The CDR3 runs 14 residues. The germline CDR1 and CDR2 sequences are KGHTA and FQNQQP. The source of this sequence is a female BALB/c mouse given C57BL/6 T cells with graft-versus-host disease after an allogeneic hematopoietic cell transplant. The gene calls are TRBV23 and TRBJ2-4; the table calls TRBD2, which could not be checked here. The sequenced sample consisted of gut tissue. This CDR3 reads CSSSQRDWGNTLYF. The sequenced part of the CDR3 DNA is TGCTCCAGCAGTCAAAGGGACTGGGGAAACACCTTGTAC.